These T cell receptor beta chains were read from a single sample in a study of cytomegalovirus exposure and HLA in healthy donors. The data were produced by immunoSEQ multiplex PCR, yet TCRdb's version contains in-frame clones alone and is incomplete. The data hold around 86,000 clones, with about 8% observed a single time. Source material: PBMCs. These receptors originate from a man aged 45-65 years in good health and CMV-seronegative. CDR3s include the opening cysteine and the closing phenylalanine or tryptophan. Each record gives: J gene, D gene, clone size, V gene, CDR3 DNA, CDR3 protein. The D gene is left open where the match is weak. Only some rows state a clone size, as once, few, many or a class for expanded clones.

J gene: TRBJ1-6
D gene: TRBD1
clone size: few
V gene: TRBV27
CDR3 DNA: TGTGCCAGCAGGCCTGACAGGGGGGGACCCCTCCACTTT
CDR3 protein: CASRPDRGGPLHF

J gene: TRBJ2-5
D gene: TRBD1
clone size: few
V gene: TRBV28
CDR3 DNA: TGTGCCAGCACGAGACAGGGTGGCGAGACCCAGTACTTC
CDR3 protein: CASTRQGGETQYF

J gene: TRBJ2-2
D gene: -
clone size: -
V gene: TRBV5-1
CDR3 DNA: TGCGCCAGCAGCTTGCGGCAGGGCAACACCGGGGAGCTGTTTTTT
CDR3 protein: CASSLRQGNTGELFF

J gene: TRBJ2-6
D gene: TRBD1
clone size: -
V gene: TRBV28
CDR3 DNA: TGTGCCAGCAGTTTAACAGGGGTCTCTGGGGCCAACGTCCTGACTTTC
CDR3 protein: CASSLTGVSGANVLTF

J gene: TRBJ2-2
D gene: TRBD1
clone size: -
V gene: TRBV7-9
CDR3 DNA: TGTGCCAGCAGCCAAGACAGGGGAGTCGGGGAGCTGTTTTTT
CDR3 protein: CASSQDRGVGELFF

J gene: TRBJ1-2
D gene: TRBD1
clone size: -
V gene: TRBV15
CDR3 DNA: TGTGCCACCAGCAGGGACCGGACAGGGGGCGATGGCTACACCTTC
CDR3 protein: CATSRDRTGGDGYTF

J gene: TRBJ2-5
D gene: -
clone size: -
V gene: TRBV19
CDR3 DNA: TGTGCCAGTAGTCCCCACCCCGGGGAGACCCAGTACTTC
CDR3 protein: CASSPHPGETQYF

J gene: TRBJ2-7
D gene: TRBD1
clone size: few
V gene: TRBV27
CDR3 DNA: TGTGCCAGCAGTTTTCTGATCGTTTCCCCGGGACAGGGTGCTACCTACGAGCAGTACTTC
CDR3 protein: CASSFLIVSPGQGATYEQYF

J gene: TRBJ1-1
D gene: -
clone size: -
V gene: TRBV11-3
CDR3 DNA: TGTGCCAGCAGCTTAGGCGGAAGAATGAACACTGAAGCTTTCTTT
CDR3 protein: CASSLGGRMNTEAFF

J gene: TRBJ1-1
D gene: -
clone size: -
V gene: TRBV6-6
CDR3 DNA: TGTGCCAGCAGTTACTCCGGGGAACTCACTGAAGCTTTCTTT
CDR3 protein: CASSYSGELTEAFF

J gene: TRBJ2-1
D gene: TRBD1
clone size: -
V gene: TRBV5-1
CDR3 DNA: TGCGCCAGCAGCCAGGGGGCGGAAAGCTCCTACAATGAGCAGTTCTTC
CDR3 protein: CASSQGAESSYNEQFF

J gene: TRBJ2-7
D gene: -
clone size: few
V gene: TRBV5-1
CDR3 DNA: TGCGCCAGCAGCTGGACTTCTGAACGCGAGCAGTACTTC
CDR3 protein: CASSWTSEREQYF

J gene: TRBJ2-5
D gene: TRBD2
clone size: few
V gene: TRBV7-2
CDR3 DNA: TGTGCCAGCAGCTTAGGCGCTAGCGGGGGACAAGAGACCCAGTACTTC
CDR3 protein: CASSLGASGGQETQYF

J gene: TRBJ2-7
D gene: TRBD2
clone size: few
V gene: TRBV5-4
CDR3 DNA: TGTGCCAGCAGCTTCCTAGCGGGATCCTACGAGCAGTACTTC
CDR3 protein: CASSFLAGSYEQYF

J gene: TRBJ2-7
D gene: TRBD1
clone size: few
V gene: TRBV4-3
CDR3 DNA: TGCGCCAGCAGCCAAGATGCCCTGGACAGGGCCTCAGAGCAGTACTTC
CDR3 protein: CASSQDALDRASEQYF

J gene: TRBJ2-7
D gene: TRBD2
clone size: -
V gene: TRBV7-8
CDR3 DNA: TGTGCCAGCAGCTACTGGACTAGCGGAACCTACGAGCAGTACTTC
CDR3 protein: CASSYWTSGTYEQYF

J gene: TRBJ2-1
D gene: -
clone size: few
V gene: TRBV6-5
CDR3 DNA: TGTGCCAGCAGTTCTGGGGGGAATGAGCAGTTCTTC
CDR3 protein: CASSSGGNEQFF

J gene: TRBJ2-7
D gene: -
clone size: few
V gene: TRBV11-2
CDR3 DNA: TGTGCCAGCAGCTTCCTCTACTTGGGAGAATACGAGCAGTACTTC
CDR3 protein: CASSFLYLGEYEQYF

J gene: TRBJ1-1
D gene: -
clone size: few
V gene: TRBV6-1
CDR3 DNA: TGTGCCAGCATGGTTACTGAAAACACTGAAGCTTTCTTT
CDR3 protein: CASMVTENTEAFF

J gene: TRBJ2-5
D gene: -
clone size: few
V gene: TRBV18
CDR3 DNA: TGTGCCAGCTCACCACGAGTCGAGACCCAGTACTTC
CDR3 protein: CASSPRVETQYF

J gene: TRBJ1-2
D gene: TRBD1
clone size: few
V gene: TRBV6-1
CDR3 DNA: TGTGCCAGCAGTGAATCCGACAGGGTGCGGGGCTACACCTTC
CDR3 protein: CASSESDRVRGYTF

J gene: TRBJ2-1
D gene: -
clone size: -
V gene: TRBV5-1
CDR3 DNA: TGCGCCAGCAGCTTGGCTCCAAGATCAAGGGGCAATGAGCAGTTCTTC
CDR3 protein: CASSLAPRSRGNEQFF

J gene: TRBJ2-1
D gene: -
clone size: few
V gene: TRBV2
CDR3 DNA: TGTGCCAGCAGGGTGCGGACGGGGGGCCTCGATGAGCAGTTCTTC
CDR3 protein: CASRVRTGGLDEQFF

J gene: TRBJ2-1
D gene: TRBD2
clone size: -
V gene: TRBV9
CDR3 DNA: TGTGCCAGCAGCGCCGGGACTAGATCACGCGAGCAGTTCTTC
CDR3 protein: CASSAGTRSREQFF

J gene: TRBJ1-3
D gene: TRBD1
clone size: -
V gene: TRBV28
CDR3 DNA: TGTGCCAGCAGTTCAACAGGGGGCCCTGGAAACACCATATATTTT
CDR3 protein: CASSSTGGPGNTIYF

J gene: TRBJ1-5
D gene: TRBD1
clone size: few
V gene: TRBV28
CDR3 DNA: TGTGCCAGCACCCAGGGGGCCGGTCAGCCCCAGCATTTT
CDR3 protein: CASTQGAGQPQHF

J gene: TRBJ1-2
D gene: TRBD1
clone size: -
V gene: TRBV5-4
CDR3 DNA: TGTGCCAGCAGCTTGGGGAGGGGGCAGAACTATGGCTACACCTTC
CDR3 protein: CASSLGRGQNYGYTF

J gene: TRBJ2-7
D gene: TRBD1
clone size: -
V gene: TRBV19
CDR3 DNA: TGTGCCAGTAGTTTAACCGGGACAGGGTCTTCCTACGAGCAGTACTTC
CDR3 protein: CASSLTGTGSSYEQYF